The following is a T cell receptor beta chain sequence with its context. Profiling relied on immunoSEQ multiplex PCR, and the TCRdb table lists in-frame clones only, not all of them. The sample consists of fewer than 95,000 clones, about 93% of them appearing once. The data were taken from a study of T cell changes during pregnancy in multiple sclerosis. The germline V gene encodes CDR1 SNHLY and CDR2 FYNNEI. The CDR3 extends over 13 amino acids. Deletions cut 6 bases from V and 4 bases from J, with 12 bases between. This chain uses TRBV2 with TRBJ1-2; the D gene is possibly TRBD1 (6 bases). The origin of this receptor is a female donor with multiple sclerosis, enrolled in a pregnancy study. The starting material was peripheral blood, obtained in the first trimester of pregnancy. DNA for the CDR3: TGTGCCAGCAGACCTGGACAGTTCTATGGCTACACCTTC. Protein sequence: CASRPGQFYGYTF.